The 30 T cell receptor beta chains below were found in one sample sequenced in a study of cytomegalovirus exposure and HLA in healthy donors. A multiplex PCR was run with 60 Vbeta primers and 13 Jbeta primers. Produced via immunoSEQ multiplex PCR; TCRdb's table is partial and in-frame only. The top ten hold over 2.5% of the sample, which has about 70,000 clones, 60% to 80% seen once. The sequenced material came from PBMCs. All receptors come from a girl aged 10 to 17 in good health and CMV-seropositive.

By share, this clone counts as medium-sized. CDR3 DNA: TGTGCCAGCAGCGACAGGACAGGGGGTAATGAAAAACTGTTTTTT. Translated, it gives CASSDRTGGNEKLFF. V is TRBV9 and J is TRBJ1-4; TRBD1 aligns across 10 bases. After removal of 3 bases from V and 4 bases from J, the junction contained 3 bases not matched to a gene. The CDR3 consists of 15 residues. The V gene's germline CDR1 is SGDLS and CDR2 YYNGEE.

V is TRBV6-4 and J is TRBJ1-5, with D possibly matching TRBD1 (5 bases). In germline, CDR1 is MRHNA, CDR2 SNTAGT. The germline V and J ends were trimmed by 5 bases and 1 base, with 12 bases remaining between them. This CDR3 is built from 15 residues. The DNA of the CDR3 is TGTGCCAGCAGTCAAGGGGTAGAGAGCAATCAGCCCCAGCATTTT. Its translation is CASSQGVESNQPQHF.

The genes are TRBV11-2 and TRBJ1-5; D may be TRBD1 (6 bases). This CDR3 spans 14 amino acids. Looked up from germline, CDR1 is SGHAT and CDR2 is FQNNGV. The V end lost 4 bases, the J end lost 5 bases, and 12 bases lay between the germline ends. CDR3 residues: CASSSTGYDQPQHF. CDR3 in DNA: TGTGCCAGCAGCTCAACAGGGTACGATCAGCCCCAGCATTTT. Full variable domain (remainder filled in from reference TRBV11-2 and TRBJ1-5): EAGVAQSPRYKIIEKRQSVAFWCNPISGHATLYWYQQILGQGPKLLIQFQNNGVVDDSQLPKDRFSAERLKGVDSTLKIQPAKLEDSAVYLCASSSTGYDQPQHFGDGTRLSIL.

This clone was counted between two and nine times. The V and J genes are TRBV30 and TRBJ1-4, with 8 nucleotides matching TRBD1. Germline V gives CDR1 GTSNPN, CDR2 SVGIG (reference sequence). The CDR3 contains 14 residues. J gave up 3 bases and V 5 bases, and 5 bases lay outside the gene matches. The CDR3, as DNA: TGTGCCTGGGGTGGACAGGGCTCTAATGAAAAACTGTTTTTT. Translation gives CAWGGQGSNEKLFF. The variable domain in full, completed from reference TRBV30 and TRBJ1-4, reads SQTIHQWPATLVQPVGSPLSLECTVEGTSNPNLYWYRQAAGRGLQLLFYSVGIGQISSEVPQNLSASRPQDRQFILSSKKLLLSDSGFYLCAWGGQGSNEKLFFGSGTQLSVL.

This rearrangement joins TRBV4-2 to TRBJ1-6; D ambiguous. Between the trimmed V and J ends, which lost 3 bases and 6 bases, there was a span of 15 bases. The CDR3 runs to 16 residues. Germline CDR1 LGHNA, CDR2 YNFKEQ. The CDR3 nucleotides read TGTGCCAGCAGCCAGATCACACCGGGGTTTAATTCACCCCTCCACTTT. Translated, it gives CASSQITPGFNSPLHF.

The genes are TRBV6-5 and TRBJ2-7, with TRBD1 as a possible D gene (5 bases). The germline V gene encodes CDR1 MNHEY and CDR2 SVGAGI. V shed 6 bases and J shed 0 bases, with 12 bases lying between them. This CDR3 has 14 amino acids. The CDR3 DNA is TGTGCCAGCAGGGTGACAGCGAGCTCCTACGAGCAGTACTTC. Its translation: CASRVTASSYEQYF.

V gene TRBV20-1 combines with J gene TRBJ1-1, with D unresolved. Germline V gene lookup returns CDR1 DFQATT and CDR2 SNEGSKA (reference sequence). The CDR3 extends over 11 amino acids. The germline V and J ends were trimmed by 4 bases and 1 base, with 4 bases remaining between them. CDR3 amino acids: CSATRNTEAFF. DNA of the CDR3: TGCAGTGCTACGAGGAACACTGAAGCTTTCTTT.

The J gene is TRBJ1-4, the V gene TRBV25-1; 9 bases match TRBD1. The CDR3 is 16 amino acids. CDR1 and CDR2 from the germline V gene are MGHDK and SYGVNS. The V gene end was trimmed by 4 bases and the J gene end by 8 bases; junction bases not matched to a gene: 11. CDR3 sequence (DNA): TGTGCCAGCAGTGGGGACAGGGTTCCCCTAAGCGAAAAACTGTTTTTT. Translated, it gives CASSGDRVPLSEKLFF.

The chain recombines TRBV28 with TRBJ1-2, with a tentative D call TRBD1 (5 bases). The CDR3 runs 12 residues. CDR1 MDHEN and CDR2 SYDVKM come from the germline V gene. Deletions cut 0 bases from V and 10 bases from J, with 9 bases between. The CDR3 reads CASSLWGLPYTF. CDR3 in DNA: TGTGCCAGCAGTTTATGGGGGCTTCCCTACACCTTC.

This clone showed up just a few times. V is TRBV6-6 and J is TRBJ1-1; D remains ambiguous. The V gene's germline CDR1 is MNHNY and CDR2 SVGAGI (reference sequence). V lost 4 bases and J 3 bases, leaving 12 bases between the germline ends. The CDR3 runs 14 residues. The CDR3 bases are TGTGCCAGCAGTTGGTCGGGGAGGGACACTGAAGCTTTCTTT. It specifies CASSWSGRDTEAFF.

V is TRBV6-1 and J is TRBJ1-3, with a possible D match to TRBD1 (5 bases). V lost 3 bases to trimming and J lost 5 bases, with 17 bases between them. The CDR3 has 16 residues. Looked up from germline, CDR1 is MNHNS and CDR2 is SASEGT. The CDR3: CASSEGDSTFRNTIYF. The DNA for the CDR3 is TGTGCCAGCAGTGAGGGGGACTCCACCTTTAGAAACACCATATATTTT.

This clone showed up just a few times. This chain joins TRBV30 and TRBJ1-5; 7 bases agree with TRBD1. The germline gives CDR1 GTSNPN, CDR2 SVGIG (reference sequence). Trimming took 2 bases from V and 7 from J; bases not matched to a gene: 5. This CDR3 is built from 13 residues. This chain's CDR3 is CAWSLGTEQPQHF. The CDR3, as DNA: TGTGCCTGGAGTCTTGGGACAGAACAGCCCCAGCATTTT.

V gene TRBV29-1 combines with J gene TRBJ2-7; 12 bases map to TRBD1. CDR1 is SQVTM, CDR2 ANQGSEA, per germline. V dropped 3 bases and J dropped 7; count of bases not matched to a gene: 7. This CDR3 comprises 14 residues. The CDR3 spells CSVEGQGAGYEQYF. The CDR3 region has the DNA TGCAGCGTTGAGGGACAGGGGGCTGGGTATGAGCAGTACTTC.

This clone occurred a few times. The V call is TRBV6-1, the J call TRBJ2-5; TRBD1 aligns across 7 bases. CDR1 and CDR2 from the germline V gene are MNHNS and SASEGT. The ends lost 1 base at V and 2 bases at J; junction bases unmatched: 7. CDR3 length: 16 amino acids. CDR3 protein: CASSEGDSRPQETQYF. As DNA, the CDR3 is TGTGCCAGCAGTGAAGGGGACAGCAGACCGCAAGAGACCCAGTACTTC.

The chain links TRBV18 to TRBJ1-4; D perhaps matches TRBD1 (5 bases). Germline-derived CDR1 and CDR2 are KGHSH and LQKENI. The CDR3 is 19 amino acids. V lost 0 bases, J lost 0 bases, and 17 bases lay in between. CDR3 in DNA: TGTGCCAGCTCACCACCGGGTAGCAGGGAAGCCTCAACTAATGAAAAACTGTTTTTT. Its protein product is CASSPPGSREASTNEKLFF.

The chain uses TRBV7-2 and TRBJ2-5; 13 positions match TRBD2. V was pared by 6 bases and J by 5 bases, with 3 bases of the junction left unmatched. The CDR3 totals 14 residues. Germline CDR1 and CDR2: SGHTA and FQGNSA. The CDR3 DNA reads TGTGCCAGCAGATCGACTAGCGGGAGGGAGACCCAGTACTTC. Encoded protein: CASRSTSGRETQYF. Full variable domain (remainder filled in from reference TRBV7-2 and TRBJ2-5): GAGVSQSPSNKVTEKGKDVELRCDPISGHTALYWYRQSLGQGLEFLIYFQGNSAPDKSGLPSDRFSAERTGGSVSTLTIQRTQQEDSAVYLCASRSTSGRETQYFGPGTRLLVL.

This rearrangement joins TRBV28 to TRBJ1-2, with 10 nucleotides matching TRBD1. Germline V lookup: CDR1 MDHEN, CDR2 SYDVKM. With V trimmed by 7 bases and J by 4 bases, 9 bases remained unmatched. This CDR3 is built from 15 residues. CDR3 protein: CASKGFDRGPYGYTF. DNA for the CDR3: TGTGCCAGCAAGGGTTTCGACAGGGGGCCCTATGGCTACACCTTC.

V and J are TRBV20-1 and TRBJ2-7; 10 nucleotides match TRBD2. CDR1 DFQATT and CDR2 SNEGSKA come from the germline V gene (reference sequence). This CDR3 spans 11 amino acids. V trimming: 6 bases; J trimming: 7 bases; junction bases outside the gene matches: 3. DNA of the CDR3: TGCAGTGCAGCGACTAGCGGGGAGCAGTACTTC. This encodes CSAATSGEQYF.

The sample holds one count of this clone. The V gene is TRBV28, the J gene TRBJ2-3; TRBD1 matches 10 bases. Germline-derived CDR1 and CDR2 are MDHEN and SYDVKM. The trim removed 2 bases at V and 14 bases at J, leaving 10 bases unmatched. This CDR3 has 14 residues. CDR3 sequence: CASSLANTGTGVYF. As DNA, the CDR3 is TGTGCCAGCAGTTTAGCGAATACCGGGACAGGGGTGTATTTT.

The rearrangement links TRBV10-3 to TRBJ1-1, with 8 bases lining up with TRBD1. CDR3 length: 15 amino acids. V shed 0 bases and J 4 bases; nucleotides not matched to a gene: 4. Germline loops: CDR1 ENHRY, CDR2 SYGVKD. The CDR3 region is CAISESLQGATEAFF. CDR3 DNA: TGTGCCATCAGTGAGTCGCTGCAGGGGGCCACTGAAGCTTTCTTT.

The chain uses TRBV7-9 and TRBJ2-2, with 9 bases aligning to TRBD1. Trimming removed 3 bases from V and 4 bases from J; junction bases left unmatched: 3. The CDR3 is 15 residues long. Germline V gene sequence: CDR1 SEHNR, CDR2 FQNEAQ (reference sequence). Here the CDR3 reads CASSLGQGRTGELFF. Here the CDR3 DNA reads TGTGCCAGCAGCTTGGGACAGGGTCGCACCGGGGAGCTGTTTTTT.

The chain recombines TRBV14 with TRBJ2-2; D gene uncertain. This CDR3 has 17 residues. V lost 0 bases and J 3 bases, leaving 14 bases between the germline ends. Germline lookup yields CDR1 SGHDN and CDR2 FVKESK. CDR3: CASSQDPSGYDTGELFF. In DNA form, the CDR3 reads TGTGCCAGCAGCCAAGACCCCTCCGGGTATGACACCGGGGAGCTGTTTTTT.

The chain employs TRBV2 and TRBJ1-1; D is uncertain. The V gene's germline CDR1 is SNHLY and CDR2 FYNNEI. V gave up 8 bases and J gave up 5 bases, with 12 bases separating them. The CDR3 is made up of 12 amino acids. CDR3 in amino acids: CASAKLRTEAFF. As DNA, the CDR3 is TGTGCCAGCGCGAAATTGAGGACTGAAGCTTTCTTT.

V and J are TRBV21-1 and TRBJ1-4; TRBD1 is taken as the D call from the table, unchecked against the DNA. TRBV21-1 is a known pseudogene. The CDR3 has 14 amino acids. The CDR3 DNA is TGTGCCAGCAGACCGGACAGGGCGAAAGAAAAACTGTTTTTT. Its protein product is CASRPDRAKEKLFF.

The chain joins TRBV6-5 to TRBJ1-1; the D is unclear. This CDR3 has 13 amino acids. Trimming took 2 bases from V and 4 from J, leaving 8 bases between them. The germline gives CDR1 MNHEY, CDR2 SVGAGI. The DNA of the CDR3 is TGTGCCAGCAGTTACGAGACAACCACTGAAGCTTTCTTT. This sequence encodes CASSYETTTEAFF.

V gene TRBV14 combines with J gene TRBJ1-1; possible D gene TRBD1, 5 bases. Germline V gene lookup returns CDR1 SGHDN and CDR2 FVKESK. Trimming stripped 2 bases from V and 4 bases from J, with 11 bases between. CDR3 size: 14 residues. CDR3 region: CASSQPRAPTEAFF. The CDR3 bases are TGTGCCAGCAGCCAACCCAGGGCGCCCACTGAAGCTTTCTTT.

J is TRBJ2-6 and V is TRBV5-1; a possible D gene is TRBD1 (6 bases). CDR3 length: 17 amino acids. CDR1 is SGHRS, CDR2 YFSETQ, per germline. Trimming cost V 4 bases and J 2 bases, with 16 bases left between them. CDR3 residues: CASSRVLQGPGANVLTF. For the CDR3, the DNA is TGCGCCAGCAGCCGGGTTTTACAGGGTCCTGGGGCCAACGTCCTGACTTTC.

This sequence joins TRBV6-4 and TRBJ2-2; 7 nucleotides match TRBD1. Trimming cost V 0 bases and J 2 bases; bases outside gene matches: 3. Per the germline V gene, CDR1 is MRHNA and CDR2 is SNTAGT. This CDR3 spans 16 amino acids. The CDR3 nucleotides read TGTGCCAGCAGTGACTCTCGACAGGGCAACACCGGGGAGCTGTTTTTT. Translated: CASSDSRQGNTGELFF.

This chain links TRBV6-5 with TRBJ1-2, with D unclear. V was pared by 0 bases and J by 8 bases, with 10 bases between. This CDR3 region has 13 residues. CDR1 is MNHEY and CDR2 is SVGAGI in the germline V gene. The CDR3: CASSYSTTLGYTF. The CDR3 DNA reads as TGTGCCAGCAGTTACTCGACTACCCTCGGCTACACCTTC.

The chain has TRBV11-2 and TRBJ2-1; 13 bases align to TRBD2. Germline V lookup: CDR1 SGHAT, CDR2 FQNNGV. The length of the CDR3 is 16 residues. V trimming: 4 bases; J trimming: 4 bases; junction bases outside the gene matches: 4. In DNA, the CDR3 is TGTGCCAGCAGCTCAATGGGACTAGCGGGGTACAATGAGCAGTTCTTC. It translates to CASSSMGLAGYNEQFF.